The rows below give T cell receptor beta chains drawn from one sample of a study of blood T cell repertoires in COVID-19. Measured with immunoSEQ multiplex PCR; TCRdb has only the in-frame clones, and not every one. This sample has 360,000 or so clones, with roughly nine tenths found just once. What was sequenced was PBMCs or T cells enriched from blood (not recorded which). The receptors were sampled from a woman under 40 who had recovered from COVID-19. Each CDR3 is given with its conserved first and last residue. The order of the fields is clone size, D gene, V gene, J gene, CDR3 protein, CDR3 DNA. A D gene is named only where the DNA matches it firmly. Rows give clone size only sometimes, using once, few, many, or a class for an expanded clone.

NA	NA	TRBV29-1	TRBJ1-2	CSVVGEDGYTF	TGCAGCGTTGTGGGGGAGGATGGCTACACCTTC
NA	NA	TRBV9	TRBJ2-4	CASSGVGGAKNIQYF	TGTGCCAGCAGCGGAGTGGGGGGAGCCAAAAACATTCAGTACTTC
NA	NA	TRBV11-2	TRBJ1-1	CASSPVTEAFF	TGTGCCAGCAGCCCGGTTACTGAAGCTTTCTTT
NA	NA	TRBV30	TRBJ1-6	CAWSLGQNNSPLHF	TGTGCCTGGAGTCTAGGACAGAATAATTCACCCCTCCACTTT
NA	NA	TRBV7-7	TRBJ2-7	CASSPGELSSYEQYF	TGTGCTAGCAGCCCCGGGGAGTTGTCCTCCTACGAGCAGTACTTC
once	TRBD1	TRBV29-1	TRBJ2-2	CSVLQLTGGYTGELFF	TGCAGCGTTTTGCAACTAACAGGGGGGTACACCGGGGAGCTGTTTTTT
NA	TRBD1	TRBV3-1/TRBV3-2	TRBJ2-7	CASSHRTGGAYEQYF	TGTGCCAGCAGCCATCGTACAGGGGGCGCCTACGAGCAGTACTTC
NA	TRBD2	TRBV5-1	TRBJ2-5	CASSLGTSGSQETQYF	TGCGCCAGCAGCTTGGGGACTAGCGGGAGCCAAGAGACCCAGTACTTC
NA	NA	TRBV27	TRBJ2-7	CASSFLQGSHEQYF	TGTGCCAGCAGTTTTTTGCAGGGGTCCCACGAGCAGTACTTC
NA	NA	TRBV5-1	TRBJ2-7	CASSLAVSYEQYF	TGCGCCAGCAGCTTGGCAGTTTCCTACGAGCAGTACTTC
NA	TRBD1	TRBV5-8	TRBJ2-7	CASSLGTGISYEQYF	TGTGCCAGCAGCTTAGGGACAGGGATTTCCTACGAGCAGTACTTC
NA	TRBD1	TRBV7-2	TRBJ2-7	CASSSGQASYEQYF	TGTGCCAGCAGCTCTGGACAGGCGTCCTACGAGCAGTACTTC
NA	TRBD2	TRBV27	TRBJ2-2	CASKLFWASGSANTGELFF	TGTGCCAGCAAACTCTTCTGGGCTAGCGGGAGCGCGAACACCGGGGAGCTGTTTTTT
NA	NA	TRBV30	TRBJ2-7	CAWRLAGRYEQYF	TGTGCCTGGAGGCTAGCAGGGAGGTACGAGCAGTACTTC
NA	TRBD2	TRBV3-1/TRBV3-2	TRBJ2-3	CASSQGLADTQYF	TGTGCCAGCAGCCAGGGACTAGCAGATACGCAGTATTTT
NA	NA	TRBV10-3	TRBJ2-7	CAISPDYSYEQYF	TGTGCCATCAGCCCAGATTACTCCTACGAGCAGTACTTC
NA	TRBD1	TRBV5-1	TRBJ1-5	CASSLGTGYQPQHF	TGCGCCAGCAGCTTAGGGACAGGGTATCAGCCCCAGCATTTT
NA	TRBD1	TRBV11-2	TRBJ1-3	CASSPVGTANSGNTIYF	TGTGCCAGCAGCCCAGTCGGGACAGCGAACTCTGGAAACACCATATATTTT
NA	TRBD2	TRBV28	TRBJ2-7	CASIGGGLHSYEQYF	TGTGCCAGCATCGGGGGGGGGCTCCACTCCTACGAGCAGTACTTC
NA	NA	TRBV4-2	TRBJ1-2	CASSQDPELYGYTF	TGTGCCAGCAGCCAAGACCCGGAGCTCTATGGCTACACCTTC
NA	TRBD1	TRBV12-5	TRBJ2-5	CASGLNTGGQETQYF	TGTGCTAGTGGTTTGAATACAGGGGGCCAAGAGACCCAGTACTTC
NA	TRBD2	TRBV30	TRBJ2-1	CAWTSGRGNEQFF	TGTGCCTGGACTAGCGGGAGAGGGAATGAGCAGTTCTTC
NA	NA	TRBV11-3	TRBJ2-3	CASSLGQGPDTQYF	TGTGCCAGCAGCTTAGGGCAGGGCCCAGATACGCAGTATTTT
NA	NA	TRBV7-9	TRBJ1-1	CASSPWGQTSAEAFF	TGTGCCAGCAGCCCATGGGGGCAAACGTCCGCTGAAGCTTTCTTT
once	TRBD1	TRBV6-2/TRBV6-3	TRBJ1-1	CASSYNPTADRGSNTEAFF	TGTGCCAGCAGTTACAACCCAACCGCGGACAGGGGTTCGAACACTGAAGCTTTCTTT
NA	TRBD1	TRBV7-3	TRBJ2-5	CASSLSPGGDETQYF	TGTGCCAGCAGCTTAAGCCCAGGGGGCGATGAGACCCAGTACTTC
NA	NA	TRBV27	TRBJ2-7	CASSLGGRVHEQYF	TGTGCCAGCAGTCTCGGGGGTAGGGTCCACGAGCAGTACTTC
once	TRBD1	TRBV4-1	TRBJ1-5	CASSQDRGNQPQHF	TGCGCCAGCAGCCAGGACAGGGGCAATCAGCCCCAGCATTTT
NA	NA	TRBV27	TRBJ2-3	CASSSGPGAQYF	TGTGCCAGCAGTTCGGGACCAGGGGCGCAGTATTTT
NA	TRBD2	TRBV28	TRBJ2-2	CASSLTTSVRGRVGELFF	TGTGCCAGCAGTTTAACTACTAGCGTCCGAGGGCGGGTCGGGGAGCTGTTTTTT
NA	TRBD1	TRBV30	TRBJ2-1	CAWNPGTGVWEQFF	TGTGCCTGGAATCCCGGGACAGGGGTTTGGGAGCAGTTCTTC
NA	NA	TRBV5-6	TRBJ2-7	CASSAGQNYEQYF	TGTGCCAGCAGCGCGGGGCAGAACTACGAGCAGTACTTC
NA	NA	TRBV9	TRBJ1-1	CASSAHTLNTEAFF	TGTGCCAGCAGCGCCCATACTTTGAACACTGAAGCTTTCTTT
NA	NA	TRBV7-2	TRBJ1-2	CASRPRDFYGYTF	TGTGCCAGCAGGCCTCGGGACTTCTATGGCTACACCTTC
NA	NA	TRBV6-5	TRBJ2-7	CATRGDYEQYF	TGTGCCACCAGAGGGGACTACGAGCAGTACTTC